The entry below gives a single T cell receptor beta chain sequence along with its context. Trimming shortened V by 4 bases and J by 2 bases, and 8 bases separated the two germline ends. The CDR3 extends over 13 amino acids. The germline CDR1 and CDR2 sequences are SGHDN and FVKESK. This sample stems from a study of control samples from healthy donors and cancer patients. The assay was immunoSEQ multiplex PCR, and TCRdb's table has in-frame clones only and misses some. In the table there are tens of thousands of clones, 91% of which are singletons. Sequencing used blood. The chain links TRBV14 to TRBJ1-1; no definite D call. The sequence came from a man younger than 40 in good health. Here the CDR3 DNA reads TGTGCCAGCAGCCCCCAGGTCAACACTGAAGCTTTCTTT. This encodes CASSPQVNTEAFF. The full variable domain, with the rest looked up from reference TRBV14 and TRBJ1-1, is EAGVTQFPSHSVIEKGQTVTLRCDPISGHDNLYWYRRVMGKEIKFLLHFVKESKQDESGMPNNRFLAERTGGTYSTLKVQPAELEDSGVYFCASSPQVNTEAFFGQGTRLTVV.